This T cell receptor (beta chain) was sequenced during a study of blood T cell repertoires in COVID-19. The overall study: Researchers got acute and convalescent COVID-19 samples from the United States, Italy and Spain. T cells, B-cell-depleted T cells, or PBMCs provided the cDNA or gDNA that served as material.

The CDR3 sequence is 13 residues long. V lost 6 bases to trimming and J lost 0 bases, with 8 bases between them. Germline CDR1 reads SNHLY; CDR2 reads FYNNEI. Authors' processing steps: Amplifying reference gene primers gave estimates of nucleated cell counts. Libraries were prepared by immunoSEQ multiplex PCR; TCRdb keeps only in-frame clonotypes and omits some of them. V and J calls plus clone size are reproduced from that table; the DNA served to infer D and trimming. The sample records tens of thousands of clones, 75% to 80% being singletons. The J gene is TRBJ1-1, the V gene TRBV2, with D possibly being TRBD1 (5 bases). The receptor comes from a human donor in a cohort sampled during active COVID-19. The sample comprised peripheral blood. The CDR3 loop is CASRRQLNTEAFF. In DNA, the CDR3 is TGTGCCAGCAGACGACAGTTGAACACTGAAGCTTTCTTT.